The rows below give T cell receptor beta chains drawn from one sample of a study of blood T cell repertoires in COVID-19. The protocol was immunoSEQ multiplex PCR, while the TCRdb copy is restricted to in-frame clones and leaves out a portion. The data hold about 190,000 clones, with around 87% observed a single time. The specimen was peripheral blood. The receptors shown here come from a man aged 45-65 years with acute or convalescent COVID-19. Each CDR3 is given with its conserved first and last residue. Fields, in order: V gene, clone size, D gene, CDR3 protein. D genes are given only for firm matches. Size values are once, few and many counts, or a class for expanded clones, and some rows have none.

TRBV12-3/TRBV12-4 - - CASRQGFGNTIYF
TRBV11-2 - - CATLGLAGNTGELFF
TRBV28 - TRBD2 CASSSPRDYYEQYF
TRBV24-1 - TRBD2 CATSVGTSGTLSYNEQFF
TRBV19 - TRBD1 CASRTGEYSNQPQHF
TRBV4-1 - TRBD2 CASSQGAGVGEQFF
TRBV7-2 - - CASSTPRVGGWNIQYF
TRBV3-1/TRBV3-2 - - CASSLRGRELRNTIYF
TRBV3-1/TRBV3-2 - TRBD1 CASSQGTGSSTEAFF
TRBV20-1 - - CSASLGRYNQPQHF
TRBV2 - - CARSGLGHSEAFF
TRBV7-2 - - CASSLNTQGIEAFF
TRBV18 - TRBD1 CASSAGQGAGNTIYF
TRBV19 - - CASSQGRNQPQHF
TRBV28 - - CASSFSSSRGYTF
TRBV5-1 - TRBD2 CASAGGPQETQYF
TRBV6-6 - TRBD2 CASSFGLAGGNEQFF
TRBV19 - - CASSAVTDTQYF
TRBV7-3 - TRBD1 CASSSQGDTEAFF
TRBV6-2/TRBV6-3 - - CASSLTTTDTQYF
TRBV2 few - CASSENIGVGIPRRAYGYTF
TRBV5-5 - TRBD2 CASKGREGTGELFF
TRBV29-1 - - CSARRDPNQPQHF
TRBV5-4 few - CASRSPGGNSPLHF
TRBV7-2 - - CASSLVGGEETQYF
TRBV3-1/TRBV3-2 - - CASSRWTGGYNEQFF
TRBV15 - - CATSRDEARETQYF
TRBV4-2 - TRBD2 CASSQYTSGGNQETQYF
TRBV2 - TRBD1 CASRGQGSGWYGYTF
TRBV7-9 - - CASSQKGGQAGSEQFF
TRBV19 - TRBD2 CASRSLAGANTGELFF
TRBV5-1 - TRBD2 CASSLRGTSGRGEQFF
TRBV7-9 few - CASSLGLAGEEKLFF
TRBV7-3 - - CASSLKPGYEQYF
TRBV6-2/TRBV6-3 - - CASSYSRGTPRFTGELFF
TRBV10-2 - - CASSRTAGSTGELFF
TRBV7-2 - TRBD1 CASSPRDRVSGANVLTF
TRBV2 once TRBD1 CASSGRTGGNEKLFF
TRBV21-1 - - CASSATGGSYNEQFF
TRBV2 - - CASSEIGRRVTDTQYF
TRBV7-9 - - CASSTSAGFGYTF
TRBV19 - TRBD1 CASSRDRPTGELFF
TRBV6-5 - - CASGREGVSQPQHF
TRBV7-3 - - CASSLVRVGPYEQYF